This entry lists 15 T cell receptor beta chains sequenced from one sample in a study of blood T cell repertoires in COVID-19. The assay was immunoSEQ multiplex PCR, and TCRdb's table has in-frame clones only and misses some. The table has roughly 140,000 clones, 84% seen once. Sequencing input: peripheral blood. These TCRs come from a human donor in a cohort sampled during active COVID-19.

This chain links TRBV5-1 with TRBJ2-7, with D perhaps TRBD2 (6 bases). Germline lookup yields CDR1 SGHRS and CDR2 YFSETQ. With 4 bases removed from V and 3 bases from J, the gap between germline ends came to 17 bases. The CDR3 has 15 residues. The CDR3 here is CASSPLGGSYYEQYF. CDR3 DNA sequence: TGCGCCAGCAGCCCGCTAGGAGGGAGCTACTACGAGCAGTACTTC.

V and J are TRBV7-6 and TRBJ1-3; D unresolved. V dropped 3 bases and J dropped 0 bases, with 18 bases sitting between them. CDR1 and CDR2 from the germline V gene are SGHVS and FNYEAQ. The CDR3 runs 18 residues. CDR3 in amino acids: CASSFRAPGGSSGNTIYF. CDR3 nucleotide sequence: TGTGCCAGCAGCTTTAGGGCCCCGGGAGGAAGCTCTGGAAACACCATATATTTT. Full variable domain (rest looked up from reference TRBV7-6 and TRBJ1-3): GAGVSQSPRYKVTKRGQDVALRCDPISGHVSLYWYRQALGQGPEFLTYFNYEAQQDKSGLPNDRFSAERPEGSISTLTIQRTEQRDSAMYRCASSFRAPGGSSGNTIYFGEGSWLTVV.

The chain links TRBV6-6 to TRBJ1-1, with a weak D call TRBD1 (5 bases). V dropped 5 bases and J dropped 6 bases, with 16 bases sitting between them. This CDR3 contains 14 residues. Germline assignment: CDR1 MNHNY and CDR2 SVGAGI (reference sequence). CDR3 sequence (DNA): TGTGCCAGCAGTCACGGACGGCTAGGGGCTGAAGCTTTCTTT. This codes for CASSHGRLGAEAFF.

The chain links TRBV7-9 to TRBJ1-1; TRBD1 aligns across 9 bases. The CDR3 totals 15 residues. The J segment lost 2 bases and the V segment lost 2 bases, leaving 3 bases of the junction unmatched. Germline-derived CDR1 and CDR2 are SEHNR and FQNEAQ (reference sequence). CDR3 protein: CASSLLGQGNTEAFF. CDR3 DNA: TGTGCCAGCAGCTTACTGGGACAGGGAAACACTGAAGCTTTCTTT.

This chain connects TRBV6-5 to TRBJ2-7; 12 bases fit TRBD1. Germline V lookup: CDR1 MNHEY, CDR2 SVGAGI. The CDR3 covers 15 residues. After removal of 6 bases from V and 9 bases from J, the junction contained 12 bases not matched to a gene. CDR3 DNA: TGTGCCAGCAGCCGCCCGGGACAGGGGGCAGTGGCGCAGTACTTC. Its protein product is CASSRPGQGAVAQYF.

As concerns this clone: The same CDR3 arises from other DNA sequences in this sample as well. This rearrangement joins TRBV15 to TRBJ2-5; D may be TRBD2 (5 bases). Germline CDR1 LNHNV, CDR2 YYDKDF (reference sequence). Trimming pared 0 bases from V and 4 bases from J, leaving 6 bases between. CDR3 size: 13 residues. The CDR3 region is CATSRDRGETQYF. For the CDR3, the DNA is TGTGCCACCAGCAGAGATCGGGGAGAGACCCAGTACTTC.

V gene TRBV6-2 or TRBV6-3 combines with J gene TRBJ1-1, with TRBD1 matching 7 bases. From germline, CDR1 is MNHEY and CDR2 SVGEGT. The CDR3 length is 13 residues. The junction had 4 bases not matched to a gene; V was cut back by 4 bases and J by 5 bases. CDR3 sequence: CASSSTGATEAFF. The CDR3 nucleotides read TGTGCCAGCAGTTCTACAGGGGCTACTGAAGCTTTCTTT.

In this sample, this clone turned up once. The V and J genes are TRBV9 and TRBJ2-1; D unclear. Trimming cost V 0 bases and J 6 bases, with 13 bases left between them. Germline CDR1 and CDR2: SGDLS and YYNGEE. This CDR3 is 15 amino acids long. In DNA form, the CDR3 reads TGTGCCAGCAGCGTAGGTGGCGTGGCGGTCAATGAGCAGTTCTTC. Protein sequence: CASSVGGVAVNEQFF.

This clone was observed a handful of times. This chain joins TRBV4-1 and TRBJ2-2, with 11 bases that match TRBD2. V dropped 3 bases and J dropped 5; count of bases not matched to a gene: 11. The CDR3 covers 18 residues. The germline gives CDR1 MGHRA, CDR2 YSYEKL. The CDR3 DNA reads as TGCGCCAGCAGCCACGCTAGGGGACTAGCGGCTGGAACCGGGGAGCTGTTTTTT. Protein: CASSHARGLAAGTGELFF.

J is TRBJ1-1 and V is TRBV5-4; D is ambiguous. Trimming pared 2 bases from V and 4 bases from J, leaving 12 bases between. The CDR3 contains 14 residues. CDR1 and CDR2 from the germline V gene are SGHNT and YYREEE (reference sequence). CDR3 sequence: CASSFAGGRTEAFF. Written as DNA, the CDR3 is TGTGCCAGCAGCTTCGCCGGAGGACGCACTGAAGCTTTCTTT.

CDR3 nucleotide sequence: TGTGCCAGCTCACCGCCGAGGAGCGGAGTTTCCTACGAGCAGTACTTC. Its translation is CASSPPRSGVSYEQYF. The chain couples TRBV18 to TRBJ2-7; weak D call: TRBD2 (5 bases). From germline, CDR1 is KGHSH and CDR2 LQKENI. The V end lost 3 bases, the J end lost 1 base, and 16 bases lay between the germline ends. This CDR3 region has 16 residues. The full variable domain, completed using reference TRBV18 and TRBJ2-7, is NAGVMQNPRHLVRRRGQEARLRCSPMKGHSHVYWYRQLPEEGLKFMVYLQKENIIDESGMPKERFSAEFPKEGPSILRIQQVVRGDSAAYFCASSPPRSGVSYEQYFGPGTRLTVT.

The rearrangement links TRBV11-2 to TRBJ2-7; TRBD2 matches 7 bases. CDR3 size: 15 residues. From germline, CDR1 is SGHAT and CDR2 FQNNGV. V lost 1 base and J lost 0; bases outside the gene matches: 3. CDR3 sequence reads: CASSLVGGSSYEQYF. The CDR3 DNA reads TGTGCCAGCAGCTTAGTCGGGGGGAGCTCCTACGAGCAGTACTTC.

This chain uses TRBV14 with TRBJ2-7, with TRBD1 matching over 8 bases. The V gene end was trimmed by 6 bases and the J gene end by 6 bases; junction bases not matched to a gene: 10. Germline assignment: CDR1 SGHDN and CDR2 FVKESK. The CDR3 totals 14 residues. The CDR3: CASSQDRDIGEQYF. CDR3 nucleotide sequence: TGTGCCAGCAGTCAGGACAGGGATATTGGCGAGCAGTACTTC.

The rearrangement uses TRBV7-2 and TRBJ1-5; TRBD1 aligns across 7 bases. Trimming removed 3 bases from V and 2 bases from J; junction bases left unmatched: 7. The CDR3 contains 16 residues. Germline values: CDR1 SGHTA, CDR2 FQGNSA. The DNA of the CDR3 is TGTGCCAGCAGCTTCGAGGGGGCAAGTGGCAATCAGCCCCAGCATTTT. Its translation is CASSFEGASGNQPQHF.

The rearrangement uses TRBV5-1 and TRBJ1-5; D may be TRBD1 (5 bases). The CDR3 contains 14 residues. V lost 4 bases and J lost 7, with 15 bases in between. The germline gives CDR1 SGHRS, CDR2 YFSETQ. This CDR3 reads CASSLGGVGQPQHF. CDR3 nucleotide sequence: TGCGCCAGCAGCCTGGGGGGGGTAGGACAGCCCCAGCATTTT.